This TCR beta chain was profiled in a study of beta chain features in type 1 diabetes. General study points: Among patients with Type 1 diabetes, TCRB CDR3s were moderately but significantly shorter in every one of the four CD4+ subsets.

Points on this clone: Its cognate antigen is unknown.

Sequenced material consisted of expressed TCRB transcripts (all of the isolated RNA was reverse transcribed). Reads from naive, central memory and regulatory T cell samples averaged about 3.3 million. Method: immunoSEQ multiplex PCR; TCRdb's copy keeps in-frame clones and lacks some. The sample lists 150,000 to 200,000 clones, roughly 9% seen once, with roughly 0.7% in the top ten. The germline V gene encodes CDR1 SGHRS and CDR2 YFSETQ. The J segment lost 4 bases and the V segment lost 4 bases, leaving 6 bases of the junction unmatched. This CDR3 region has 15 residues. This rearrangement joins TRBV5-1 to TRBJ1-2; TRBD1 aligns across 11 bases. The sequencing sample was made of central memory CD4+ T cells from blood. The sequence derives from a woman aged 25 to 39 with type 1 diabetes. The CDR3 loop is CASSTGTGGLYGYTF. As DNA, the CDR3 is TGCGCCAGCAGCACCGGGACAGGGGGACTCTATGGCTACACCTTC.